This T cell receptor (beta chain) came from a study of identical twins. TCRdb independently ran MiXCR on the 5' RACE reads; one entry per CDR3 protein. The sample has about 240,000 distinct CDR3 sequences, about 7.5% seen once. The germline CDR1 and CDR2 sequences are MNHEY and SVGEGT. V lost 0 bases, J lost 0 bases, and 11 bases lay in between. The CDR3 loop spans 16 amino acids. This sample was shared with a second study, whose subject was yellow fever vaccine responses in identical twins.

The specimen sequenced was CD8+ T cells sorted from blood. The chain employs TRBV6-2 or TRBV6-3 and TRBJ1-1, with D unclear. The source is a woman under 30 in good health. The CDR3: CASSYSKVGMNTEAFF. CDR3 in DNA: TGTGCCAGCAGTTACTCGAAGGTAGGGATGAACACTGAAGCTTTCTTT.